This T cell receptor (beta chain) was documented in a study of identical twins. The CDR3 sequence is 13 residues long. Germline assignment: CDR1 MNHNS and CDR2 SASEGT. V lost 6 bases, J lost 6 bases, and 8 bases stayed unmatched. Each CDR3 protein is one row after TCRdb ran MiXCR on the 5' RACE reads. Counted here are 200,000 to 250,000 distinct CDR3 sequences, roughly 13% occurring once; the ten biggest clones make up around 4%. This clonotype showed up many times. No antigen is known for it. General study points: Clonotypes of the beta chain that were abundant in cord blood carried fewer insertions (memory repertoires showed none). Zero-insertion analyses were open to partial confounding by invariant MAIT and iNKT cells. With beta out-of-frame sequences, excess sharing by twins was weaker.

This sample was shared with a second study, whose subject was yellow fever vaccine responses in identical twins.

The chain has TRBV6-1 and TRBJ2-7; TRBD1 aligns across 7 bases. Input material: memory (CD45RO+) T cells sorted from blood. The TCR originated in a woman between 18 and 30 years old in good health. The DNA for the CDR3 is TGTGCCAGCAGCCGGGAAAGACAGGGCGAGCAGTACTTC. Protein: CASSRERQGEQYF.